This paragraph reports one T cell receptor (beta chain). The target antigen is unknown. The treatment: roughly 20 received Ad26.COV2.S at low or high dose, single or two shots; about 5 received placebo; per-sample allocation not given. It was on day 63 after the first vaccine or placebo injection that samples were taken. Within Boston, the person who donated was an adult of 18-55 years. The sample belongs to a study of Ad26.COV2.S vaccination and SARS-CoV-2 variants. Whole-study context: Once, or twice with 56 days between doses, Ad26.COV2.S was given intramuscularly.

CDR3 length equals 12 residues. CDR1 SEHNR and CDR2 FQNEAQ come from the germline V gene (reference sequence). Trimming left V 5 bases short and J 5 bases short, with 9 bases between. Whole-study results and caveats: Vaccine and placebo recipients had similar non-spike TCR breadth. People given the vaccine had a wider spike-specific TCR breadth than placebo recipients did.

The data were produced by immunoSEQ multiplex PCR, yet TCRdb's version contains in-frame clones alone and is incomplete. The sample has approximately 280,000 clones, around 87% seen once. This TCR was sampled from a person aged 18-60 years who received the Ad26.COV2.S COVID-19 vaccine or a placebo. The chain carries TRBV7-9 and TRBJ1-1; D is undetermined. This specimen consisted of peripheral blood, obtained in a trial of Ad26.COV2.S vaccine versus placebo. The CDR3 DNA sequence: TGTGCCAGCAGCACCGGGAAAACTGAAGCTTTCTTT. Translation gives CASSTGKTEAFF.